This T cell receptor (beta chain) was found in a study of cytomegalovirus exposure and HLA in healthy donors. Germline V CDR1 and CDR2: SGHTA, FQGNSA. The CDR3 runs to 18 residues. Losses at the gene ends were 5 bases for V and 3 bases for J; bases not matched to a gene: 18. This PCR relied on a set of 60 Vbeta primers and 13 Jbeta primers. Some clones are missing from TCRdb's copy, which holds only in-frame ones; the method was immunoSEQ multiplex PCR. This sample has around 120,000 clones, with about 73% found just once. The V and J genes are TRBV7-2 and TRBJ2-5; 7 nucleotides match TRBD2. Sequencing input: PBMCs. The TCR comes from a middle-aged woman in good health and CMV-seropositive. CDR3 in DNA: TGTGCCAGCAGCGCTTATGAGGGTCGAGCGGGGCAAGAAGAGACCCAGTACTTC. Its protein is CASSAYEGRAGQEETQYF.